This TCR beta chain comes out of a study of blood T cells in healthy people across ages. The second PCR ran roughly 6 to 11 cycles with a sample-barcoded 5' primer and J-beta primers. TCRdb ran MiXCR on the 5' RACE reads and lists one entry per CDR3 protein. This sample has under 750,000 distinct CDR3 sequences, with around half found just once. Germline V CDR1 and CDR2: SQVTM, ANQGSEA. The CDR3 has 12 amino acids. V was clipped by 5 bases and J by 10 bases, with 16 bases between them. The gene calls are TRBV29-1 and TRBJ2-3; D may be TRBD1 (6 bases). This clonotype was obtained from a man at least 80 years old in good health. The specimen was blood. CDR3 coding DNA: TGCAGCGTTCCCAGGGGCTCAGGGGCGCAGTATTTT. Residues: CSVPRGSGAQYF.